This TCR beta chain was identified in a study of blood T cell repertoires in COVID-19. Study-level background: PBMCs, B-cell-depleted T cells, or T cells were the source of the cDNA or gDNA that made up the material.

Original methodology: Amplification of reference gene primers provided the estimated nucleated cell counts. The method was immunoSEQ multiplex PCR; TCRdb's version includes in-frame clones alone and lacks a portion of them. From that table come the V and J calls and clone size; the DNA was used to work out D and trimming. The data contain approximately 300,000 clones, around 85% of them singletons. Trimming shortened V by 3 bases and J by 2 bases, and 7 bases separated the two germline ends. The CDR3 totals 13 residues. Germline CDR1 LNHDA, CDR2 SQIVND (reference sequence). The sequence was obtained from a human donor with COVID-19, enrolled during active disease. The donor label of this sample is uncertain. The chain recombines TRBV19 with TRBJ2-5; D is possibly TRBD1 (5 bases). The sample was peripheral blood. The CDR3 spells CASSMDTQETQYF. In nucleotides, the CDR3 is TGTGCCAGTAGTATGGACACTCAAGAGACCCAGTACTTC.